The entry below describes one T cell receptor beta chain. The data were obtained in a study of blood T cell repertoires in COVID-19. In the study overall: From T cells, B-cell-depleted T cells, or PBMCs came the material, which was cDNA or gDNA.

Germline V gives CDR1 SGHTA, CDR2 FQGTGA. This CDR3 contains 14 residues. V was cut by 5 bases and J by 6 bases, with 13 bases left in between. Method: immunoSEQ multiplex PCR; TCRdb's copy keeps in-frame clones and lacks some. The sample has approximately 240,000 clones; 84% are singletons. The specimen sequenced was peripheral blood. This TCR came from a man aged 45 to 65 with acute or convalescent COVID-19. The J gene is TRBJ2-2, the V gene TRBV7-3; TRBD2 might be the D (5 bases). CDR3: CASSPSGWAGELFF. CDR3 nucleotide sequence: TGTGCCAGCAGCCCCAGCGGATGGGCCGGGGAGCTGTTTTTT.